These 24 T cell receptor beta chains were all obtained from the same sample, sequenced in a study of preoperative IRX-2 immunotherapy in early breast cancer (dated by TCRdb to between 2019 and 2020). This sample's treatment or condition label indicates: preoperative locoregional IRX-2 cytokine immunotherapy. Library method: the immunoSEQ multiplex PCR assay. The table comes from immuneACCESS by way of TCRdb, which keeps in-frame sequences with V and J called. Part of the clones is missing from these tables; in studies checked, under half for an unresolved V gene and the rest for unknown reasons. Within this sample are roughly 99,000 clones, with about nine tenths of them counted one time only. Jointly, the top ten make up roughly 2% of the sample. Material: tumor tissue, obtained after IRX-2 immunotherapy. The receptors shown here come from a human donor with breast cancer.

The genes are TRBV9 and TRBJ2-2, with 7 bases fitting TRBD1. Trimming cost V 3 bases and J 4 bases; bases outside gene matches: 6. Germline V gene lookup returns CDR1 SGDLS and CDR2 YYNGEE. This CDR3 is built from 15 residues. The DNA of the CDR3 is TGTGCCAGCAGCGAGGGGGCATTGGGCACCGGGGAGCTGTTTTTT. It encodes CASSEGALGTGELFF. Full variable domain (rest looked up from reference TRBV9 and TRBJ2-2): DSGVTQTPKHLITATGQRVTLRCSPRSGDLSVYWYQQSLDQGLQFLIQYYNGEERAKGNILERFSAQQFPDLHSELNLSSLELGDSALYFCASSEGALGTGELFFGEGSRLTVL.

The CDR3 sequence is CASSPQKPFSGGNTGELFF. The DNA of the CDR3 is TGTGCCAGCTCACCCCAAAAACCGTTCAGCGGGGGGAACACCGGGGAGCTGTTTTTT. V usage is TRBV18 and J usage is TRBJ2-2, with 8 bases matching TRBD2. V trimming: 3 bases; J trimming: 1 base; junction bases outside the gene matches: 13. The CDR3 runs to 19 residues. CDR1 and CDR2 from the germline V gene are KGHSH and LQKENI.

The sample holds a few counts of this clone. The genes are TRBV29-1 and TRBJ1-4; D gene ambiguous. The CDR3 is 14 amino acids. Germline V gene data show CDR1 as SQVTM and CDR2 as ANQGSEA. V was shortened by 6 bases and J by 6 bases, with 17 bases between the two germline ends. For the CDR3, the DNA is TGCAGCGTCCCGGAGGGAGGGCTAGATGAAAAACTGTTTTTT. Protein: CSVPEGGLDEKLFF. The full variable domain, its missing parts supplied by reference TRBV29-1 and TRBJ1-4, is SAVISQKPSRDICQRGTSLTIQCQVDSQVTMMFWYRQQPGQSLTLIATANQGSEATYESGFVIDKFPISRPNLTFSTLTVSNMSPEDSSIYLCSVPEGGLDEKLFFGSGTQLSVL.

This clone was seen once. This chain connects TRBV28 to TRBJ1-5, with 7 bases fitting TRBD1. In germline, CDR1 is MDHEN, CDR2 SYDVKM. J lost 6 bases, V lost 2 bases, and 4 bases had no gene match. The CDR3 runs to 14 residues. The CDR3 DNA sequence: TGTGCCAGCAGTTTAAGGACAGGCCGTCAGCCCCAGCATTTT. Protein sequence: CASSLRTGRQPQHF.

Remarks on this clone: The junction differs from germline at one of its ends, possibly a read error. The V call is TRBV6-8, the J call TRBJ1-5, with a possible D match to TRBD1 (6 bases). The germline V gene encodes CDR1 MNHGY and CDR2 SAAAGT. This CDR3 region has 15 residues. Here the CDR3 reads CASSYGPTGKQPQHF. CDR3 nucleotides: TGTGCCAGCAGTTACGGTCCGACAGGCAAACAGCCCCAGCATTTT.

This clone came up a few times. The chain employs TRBV18 and TRBJ1-1; D unclear. This CDR3 has 14 amino acids. Trimming took off 6 bases at V and 2 bases at J, with 13 bases between the two ends. Germline V gene sequence: CDR1 KGHSH, CDR2 LQKENI. The CDR3 here is CASSSDGRNTEAFF. CDR3 nucleotides: TGTGCCAGCTCGTCGGACGGCAGAAACACTGAAGCTTTCTTT. The whole variable domain, filled in from reference TRBV18 and TRBJ1-1, reads NAGVMQNPRHLVRRRGQEARLRCSPMKGHSHVYWYRQLPEEGLKFMVYLQKENIIDESGMPKERFSAEFPKEGPSILRIQQVVRGDSAAYFCASSSDGRNTEAFFGQGTRLTVV.

This clone appeared a few times. V gene TRBV19 combines with J gene TRBJ1-5; D uncertain. The V gene's germline CDR1 is LNHDA and CDR2 SQIVND (reference sequence). Trimming took 5 bases from V and 4 from J, leaving 9 bases between them. This CDR3 has 13 amino acids. The CDR3 protein is CASSSQTNQPQHF. The CDR3 region has the DNA TGTGCCAGTAGTTCGCAGACGAATCAGCCCCAGCATTTT.

The J gene is TRBJ1-5, the V gene TRBV29-1; D is unclear. In germline, CDR1 is SQVTM, CDR2 ANQGSEA. This CDR3 contains 12 residues. V was clipped by 0 bases and J by 4 bases, with 4 bases between them. CDR3 sequence: CSVEDGNQPQHF. The CDR3 region has the DNA TGCAGCGTTGAAGATGGGAATCAGCCCCAGCATTTT.

This clone is categorized as medium-sized. The chain joins TRBV6-8 to TRBJ1-1; 9 bases align to TRBD1. The CDR3 has 14 residues. V lost 4 bases, J lost 11 bases, and 11 bases stayed unmatched. Per the germline V gene, CDR1 is MNHGY and CDR2 is SAAAGT. As DNA, the CDR3 is TGTGCCAGCAGTTTTCTAGGACAGGGGCGGGATGCTTTCTTT. Encoded protein: CASSFLGQGRDAFF.

This chain connects TRBV30 to TRBJ2-7; D not certain. The CDR3 sequence is 12 residues long. Between the trimmed V and J ends, which lost 3 bases and 4 bases, there was a span of 10 bases. In germline, CDR1 is GTSNPN, CDR2 SVGIG (reference sequence). The CDR3 is CAWSPTPYEQYF. The DNA for the CDR3 is TGTGCCTGGAGCCCTACCCCATACGAGCAGTACTTC.

This chain's CDR3 is CASSRSGANSPLHF. In DNA form, the CDR3 reads TGTGCCAGCAGCCGCAGCGGGGCAAATTCACCCCTCCACTTT. The rearrangement uses TRBV11-3 and TRBJ1-6; a possible D gene is TRBD1 (5 bases). V gave up 5 bases and J gave up 7 bases, with 12 bases separating them. CDR3 length: 14 residues. Per germline, CDR1 SGHNT and CDR2 YENEEA.

This sequence joins TRBV5-1 and TRBJ2-1; TRBD1 matches at 9 bases. Germline V gives CDR1 SGHRS, CDR2 YFSETQ. Unmatched junction bases numbered 10, after V lost 4 bases and J lost 5 bases. There are 16 residues in the CDR3. The CDR3 DNA reads as TGCGCCAGCAGCGGCCTAGGACAGGGGATTAACAATGAGCAGTTCTTC. It is translated as CASSGLGQGINNEQFF.

The genes are TRBV5-1 and TRBJ2-6; D uncertain. V shed 0 bases and J shed 0 bases, with 13 bases lying between them. The CDR3 is made up of 18 amino acids. CDR1 and CDR2 from the germline V gene are SGHRS and YFSETQ. The CDR3 spells CASSLEGRLSSGANVLTF. The CDR3 DNA follows: TGCGCCAGCAGCTTGGAAGGCAGGCTCAGCTCTGGGGCCAACGTCCTGACTTTC.

This clone has only a few counts. V usage is TRBV7-8 and J usage is TRBJ1-5, with 9 bases that match TRBD1. V gave up 5 bases and J gave up 6 bases; unmatched junction bases: 11. Germline-derived CDR1 and CDR2 are SGHVS and FQNEAQ. This CDR3 has 16 amino acids. The CDR3 region is CASSIRTGAVGQPQHF. In DNA, the CDR3 is TGTGCCAGCAGCATCCGGACAGGGGCGGTAGGTCAGCCCCAGCATTTT.

This rearrangement joins TRBV10-1 to TRBJ1-3; no firm D call. The CDR3 sequence is 16 residues long. Germline V gene data show CDR1 as WNHNN and CDR2 as SYGVQD (reference sequence). V was trimmed by 3 bases and J by 0 bases, leaving 12 bases between them. DNA for the CDR3: TGCGCCAGCAGTGACGGGGTCCCGAGCTCTGGAAACACCATATATTTT. This translates into CASSDGVPSSGNTIYF.

The rearrangement joins TRBV19 to TRBJ1-1, with D possibly TRBD1 on 6 matching bases. The CDR3 loop spans 14 amino acids. Germline V gives CDR1 LNHDA, CDR2 SQIVND (reference sequence). The V and J ends lost 5 bases and 4 bases respectively, with 14 bases between them. Here the CDR3 DNA reads TGTGCCAGTAGTCCACGGGAAGGGGGCACTGAAGCTTTCTTT. Its translation: CASSPREGGTEAFF.

V gene TRBV6-8 combines with J gene TRBJ1-5; no definite D call. V was trimmed by 8 bases and J by 3 bases, leaving 17 bases between them. Germline values: CDR1 MNHGY, CDR2 SAAAGT. The length of the CDR3 is 15 residues. CDR3: CASERGGINNQPQHF. The CDR3 region has the DNA TGTGCCAGCGAGAGAGGAGGAATAAACAATCAGCCCCAGCATTTT.

This sequence joins TRBV19 and TRBJ2-3, with 8 nucleotides matching TRBD2. This CDR3 comprises 15 residues. V gave up 4 bases and J gave up 4 bases; unmatched junction bases: 7. CDR1 LNHDA and CDR2 SQIVND come from the germline V gene (reference sequence). The CDR3 bases are TGTGCCAGTAGTACCACGGGGGGGCCAGCAGATACGCAGTATTTT. Protein product: CASSTTGGPADTQYF.

The CDR3 here is CASSWGGSNEQFF. The CDR3 DNA is TGTGCCAGCAGTTGGGGCGGGAGCAATGAGCAGTTCTTC. The chain couples TRBV28 to TRBJ2-1, with 7 bases fitting TRBD2. This CDR3 spans 13 amino acids. CDR1 is MDHEN and CDR2 is SYDVKM in the germline V gene. Losses at the gene ends were 4 bases for V and 6 bases for J; bases not matched to a gene: 3.

The chain recombines TRBV28 with TRBJ1-4; D ambiguous. The germline V gene encodes CDR1 MDHEN and CDR2 SYDVKM. The germline V and J ends were trimmed by 2 bases and 0 bases, with 10 bases remaining between them. This CDR3 is 16 amino acids long. The CDR3 sequence: CASSLTGWTTNEKLFF. The CDR3 coding sequence is TGTGCCAGCAGTTTAACCGGGTGGACAACTAATGAAAAACTGTTTTTT.

The genes are TRBV19 and TRBJ1-5; TRBD1 matches 7 bases. CDR1 is LNHDA, CDR2 SQIVND, per germline (reference sequence). This CDR3 comprises 15 residues. V lost 6 bases, J lost 2 bases, and 7 bases stayed unmatched. Here the CDR3 reads CASRPVQGGNQPQHF. The DNA for the CDR3 is TGTGCCAGTAGGCCGGTTCAGGGGGGCAATCAGCCCCAGCATTTT.

This rearrangement joins TRBV5-1 to TRBJ2-1; 10 bases line up with TRBD2. V was pared by 3 bases and J by 6 bases, with 6 bases of the junction left unmatched. The CDR3 consists of 15 residues. Germline V gives CDR1 SGHRS, CDR2 YFSETQ. The CDR3 loop reads CASSYGTSDGNEQFF. The CDR3 bases are TGCGCCAGCAGCTACGGGACTAGCGATGGCAATGAGCAGTTCTTC.

In regard to this clone: The limits of the CDR3 on the DNA are not certain, so only TCRdb's listed CDR3 is given. This chain links TRBV28 with TRBJ1-2; the table's TRBD1 call for D was not verified on the DNA. The CDR3 is 14 residues long, ends included. CDR1 and CDR2 from the germline V gene are MDHEN and SYDVKM. This CDR3 is CASSLWGTGATLIF.

The rearrangement links TRBV6-8 to TRBJ2-1; 7 nucleotides match TRBD2. The trim removed 0 bases at V and 5 bases at J, leaving 7 bases unmatched. The CDR3 covers 16 residues. Per the germline V gene, CDR1 is MNHGY and CDR2 is SAAAGT. The CDR3 DNA reads TGTGCCAGCAGTTACTCAAAGCGGGACGGTCACAATGAGCAGTTCTTC. Translated, it gives CASSYSKRDGHNEQFF.